This T cell receptor (beta chain) comes out of a study of T-cell reconstitution after alpha-beta-depleted transplantation in children. Unique molecular identifiers were built into the TCRbeta library. TCRdb re-derived calls from the PCR reads in MiXCR, one entry per CDR3 protein. The table has hundreds of thousands of distinct CDR3 sequences, approximately 9.5% seen once. Germline CDR1 is DFQATT and CDR2 is SNEGSKA (reference sequence). There are 15 residues in the CDR3. V lost 4 bases to trimming and J lost 7 bases; unmatched junction nucleotides: 8. This receptor was obtained from a human donor who donated a stem cell graft to a child with acute lymphoblastic leukemia. The rearrangement joins TRBV20-1 to TRBJ2-1, with 12 positions matching TRBD2. The sample consisted of PBMCs from the stem cell graft donor, taken from the stem cell graft. The CDR3 DNA follows: TGCAGTGCTACCGAACTAGCGGGGGGTGGTAATGAGCAGTTCTTC. It translates to CSATELAGGGNEQFF.